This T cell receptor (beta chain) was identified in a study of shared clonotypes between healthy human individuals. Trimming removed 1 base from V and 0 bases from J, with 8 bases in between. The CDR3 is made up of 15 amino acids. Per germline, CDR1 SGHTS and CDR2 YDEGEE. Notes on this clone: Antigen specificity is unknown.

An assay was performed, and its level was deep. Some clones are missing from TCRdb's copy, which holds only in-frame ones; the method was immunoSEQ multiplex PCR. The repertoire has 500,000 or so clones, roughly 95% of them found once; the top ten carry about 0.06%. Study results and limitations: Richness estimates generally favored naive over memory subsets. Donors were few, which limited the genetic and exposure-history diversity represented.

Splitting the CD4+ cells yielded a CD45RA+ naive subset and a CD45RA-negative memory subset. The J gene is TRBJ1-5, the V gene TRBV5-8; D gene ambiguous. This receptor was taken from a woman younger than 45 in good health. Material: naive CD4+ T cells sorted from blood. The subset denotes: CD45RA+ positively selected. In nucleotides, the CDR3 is TGTGCCAGCAGCTTGAACGGTTATAGCAATCAGCCCCAGCATTTT. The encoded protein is CASSLNGYSNQPQHF.